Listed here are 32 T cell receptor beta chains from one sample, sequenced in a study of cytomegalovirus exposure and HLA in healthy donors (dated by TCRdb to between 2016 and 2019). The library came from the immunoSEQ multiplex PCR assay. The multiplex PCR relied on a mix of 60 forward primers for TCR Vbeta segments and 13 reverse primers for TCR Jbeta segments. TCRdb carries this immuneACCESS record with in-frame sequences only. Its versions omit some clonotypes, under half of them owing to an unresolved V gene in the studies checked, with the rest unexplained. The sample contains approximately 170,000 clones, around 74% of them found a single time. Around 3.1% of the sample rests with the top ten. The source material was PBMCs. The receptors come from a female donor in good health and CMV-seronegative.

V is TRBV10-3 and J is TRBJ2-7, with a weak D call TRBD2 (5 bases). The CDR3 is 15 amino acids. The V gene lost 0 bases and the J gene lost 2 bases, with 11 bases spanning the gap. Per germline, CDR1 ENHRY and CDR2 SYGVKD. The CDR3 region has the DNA TGTGCCATCAGTGAGTCAGGCGGGCCGACCTACGAGCAGTACTTC. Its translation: CAISESGGPTYEQYF.

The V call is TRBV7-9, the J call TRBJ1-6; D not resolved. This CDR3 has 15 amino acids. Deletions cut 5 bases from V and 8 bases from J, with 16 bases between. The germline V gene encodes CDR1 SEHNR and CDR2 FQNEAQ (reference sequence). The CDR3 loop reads CASSPLRPGDSPLHF. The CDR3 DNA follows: TGTGCCAGCAGCCCCTTACGGCCAGGTGATTCACCCCTCCACTTT.

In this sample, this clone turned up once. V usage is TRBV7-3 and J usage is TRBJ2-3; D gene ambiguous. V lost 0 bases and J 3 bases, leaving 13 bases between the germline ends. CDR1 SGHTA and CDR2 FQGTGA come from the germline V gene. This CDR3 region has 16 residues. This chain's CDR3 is CASSLTVGPGTDTQYF. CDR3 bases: TGTGCCAGCAGCTTAACGGTGGGCCCAGGTACAGATACGCAGTATTTT.

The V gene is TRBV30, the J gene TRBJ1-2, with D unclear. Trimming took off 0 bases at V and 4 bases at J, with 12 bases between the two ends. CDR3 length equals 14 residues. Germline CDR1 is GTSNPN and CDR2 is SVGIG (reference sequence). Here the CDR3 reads CAWSVQTTSYGYTF. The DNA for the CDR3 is TGTGCCTGGAGTGTACAGACTACTAGCTATGGCTACACCTTC.

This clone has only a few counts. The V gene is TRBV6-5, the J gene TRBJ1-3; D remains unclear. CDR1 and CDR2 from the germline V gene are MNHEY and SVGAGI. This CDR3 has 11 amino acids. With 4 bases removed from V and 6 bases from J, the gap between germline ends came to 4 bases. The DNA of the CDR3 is TGTGCCAGCAGTTTCCAAAACACCATATATTTT. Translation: CASSFQNTIYF.

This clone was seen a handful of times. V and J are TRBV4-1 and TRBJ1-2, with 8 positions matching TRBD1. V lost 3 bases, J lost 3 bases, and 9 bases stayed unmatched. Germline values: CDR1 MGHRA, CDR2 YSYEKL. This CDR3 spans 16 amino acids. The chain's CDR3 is CASSHHPDRGDYGYTF. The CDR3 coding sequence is TGCGCCAGCAGCCACCACCCTGACAGGGGCGACTATGGCTACACCTTC.

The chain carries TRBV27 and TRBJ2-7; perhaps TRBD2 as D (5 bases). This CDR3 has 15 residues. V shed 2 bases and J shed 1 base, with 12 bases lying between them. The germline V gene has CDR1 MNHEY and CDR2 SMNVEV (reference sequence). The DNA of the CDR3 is TGTGCCAGCAGTTTAATGGGGAGCCTATCCTACGAGCAGTACTTC. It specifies CASSLMGSLSYEQYF.

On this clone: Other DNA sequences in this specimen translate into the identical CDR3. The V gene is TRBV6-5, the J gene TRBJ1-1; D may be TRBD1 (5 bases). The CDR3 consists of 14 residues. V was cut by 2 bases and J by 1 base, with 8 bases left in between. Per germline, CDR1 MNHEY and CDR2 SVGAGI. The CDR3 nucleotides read TGTGCCAGCAGTTACGTAACAGGGAACACTGAAGCTTTCTTT. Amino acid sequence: CASSYVTGNTEAFF.

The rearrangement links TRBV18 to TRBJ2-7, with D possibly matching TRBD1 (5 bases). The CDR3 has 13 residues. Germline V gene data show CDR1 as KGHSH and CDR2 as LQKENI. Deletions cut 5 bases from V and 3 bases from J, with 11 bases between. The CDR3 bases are TGTGCCAGCTCATCGGACAAATTCTACGAGCAGTACTTC. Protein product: CASSSDKFYEQYF.

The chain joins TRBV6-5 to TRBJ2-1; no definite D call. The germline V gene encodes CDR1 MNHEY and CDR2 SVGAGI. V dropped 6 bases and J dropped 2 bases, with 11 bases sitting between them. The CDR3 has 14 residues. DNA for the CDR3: TGTGCCAGCAGCTCCCGGTCGACCTACAATGAGCAGTTCTTC. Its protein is CASSSRSTYNEQFF.

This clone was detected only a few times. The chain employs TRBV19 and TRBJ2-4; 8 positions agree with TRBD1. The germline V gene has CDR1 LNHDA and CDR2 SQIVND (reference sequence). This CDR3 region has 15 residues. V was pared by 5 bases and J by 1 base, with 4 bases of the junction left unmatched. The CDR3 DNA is TGTGCCAGTAGTCCCCAGGGGGCGGCCAAAAACATTCAGTACTTC. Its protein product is CASSPQGAAKNIQYF.

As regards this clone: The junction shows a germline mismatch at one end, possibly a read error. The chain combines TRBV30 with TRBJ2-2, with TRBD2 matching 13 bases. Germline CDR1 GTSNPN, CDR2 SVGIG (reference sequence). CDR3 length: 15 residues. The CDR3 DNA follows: TGTGTCTGGAGCTCACTAGCGGGAGGGGTCGGGGAGCTGTTTTTT. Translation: CVWSSLAGGVGELFF.

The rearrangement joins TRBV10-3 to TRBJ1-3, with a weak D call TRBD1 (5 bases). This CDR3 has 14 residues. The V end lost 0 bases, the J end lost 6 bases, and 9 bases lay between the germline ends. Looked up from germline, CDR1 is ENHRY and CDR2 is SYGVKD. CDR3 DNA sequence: TGTGCCATCAGTGAGTCGTACAGGACAAACACCATATATTTT. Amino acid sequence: CAISESYRTNTIYF.

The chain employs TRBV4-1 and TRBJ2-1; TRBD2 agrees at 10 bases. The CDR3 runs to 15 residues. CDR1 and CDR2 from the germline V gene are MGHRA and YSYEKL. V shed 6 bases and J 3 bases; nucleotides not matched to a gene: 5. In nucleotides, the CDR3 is TGCGCCAGCAGGGGGCTAGCGGGAGACTACAATGAGCAGTTCTTC. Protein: CASRGLAGDYNEQFF.

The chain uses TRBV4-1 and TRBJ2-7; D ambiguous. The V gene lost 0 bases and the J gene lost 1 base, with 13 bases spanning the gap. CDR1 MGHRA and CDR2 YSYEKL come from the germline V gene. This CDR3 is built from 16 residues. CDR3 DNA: TGCGCCAGCAGCCAAGAACGGGTTCACGTATCCTACGAGCAGTACTTC. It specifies CASSQERVHVSYEQYF.

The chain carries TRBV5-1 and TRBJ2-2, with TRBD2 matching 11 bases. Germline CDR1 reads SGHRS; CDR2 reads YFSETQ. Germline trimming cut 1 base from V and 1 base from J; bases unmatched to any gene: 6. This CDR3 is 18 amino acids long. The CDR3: CASSLLLAGGGNTGELFF. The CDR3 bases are TGCGCCAGCAGCTTGCTGCTAGCGGGAGGAGGGAACACCGGGGAGCTGTTTTTT.

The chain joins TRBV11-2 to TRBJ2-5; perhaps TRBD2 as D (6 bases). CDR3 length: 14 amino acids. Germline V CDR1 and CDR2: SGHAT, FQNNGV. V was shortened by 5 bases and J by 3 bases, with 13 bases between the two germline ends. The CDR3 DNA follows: TGTGCCAGCAGCGCGGGACGAACCGAAGAGACCCAGTACTTC. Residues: CASSAGRTEETQYF.

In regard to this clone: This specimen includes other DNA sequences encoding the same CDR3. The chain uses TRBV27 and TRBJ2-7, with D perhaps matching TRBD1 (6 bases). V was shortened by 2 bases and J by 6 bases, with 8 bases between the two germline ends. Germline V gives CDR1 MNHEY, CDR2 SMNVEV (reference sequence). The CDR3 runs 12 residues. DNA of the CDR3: TGTGCCAGCAGTTTAGTAGGGGGCGAGCAGTACTTC. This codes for CASSLVGGEQYF.

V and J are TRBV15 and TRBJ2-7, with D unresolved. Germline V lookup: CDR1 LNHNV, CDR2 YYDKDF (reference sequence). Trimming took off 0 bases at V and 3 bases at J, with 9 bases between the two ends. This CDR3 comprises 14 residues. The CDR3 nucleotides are TGTGCCACCAGCAGAGAGAGAGTTCTCTACGAGCAGTACTTC. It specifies CATSRERVLYEQYF.

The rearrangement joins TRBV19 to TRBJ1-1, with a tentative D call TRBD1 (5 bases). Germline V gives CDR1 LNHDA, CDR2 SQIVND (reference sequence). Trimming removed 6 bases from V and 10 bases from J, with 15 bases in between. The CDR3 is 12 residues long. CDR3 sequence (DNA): TGTGCCAGTAGGGATTGGGGGGACCCAGCTTTCTTT. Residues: CASRDWGDPAFF.

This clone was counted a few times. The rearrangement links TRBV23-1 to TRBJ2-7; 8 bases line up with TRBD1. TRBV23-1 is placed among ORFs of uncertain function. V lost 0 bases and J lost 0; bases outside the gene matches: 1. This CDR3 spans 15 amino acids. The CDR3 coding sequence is TGCGCCAGCAGTCAATCGGACAGGGTCTCCTACGAGCAGTACTTC. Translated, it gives CASSQSDRVSYEQYF.

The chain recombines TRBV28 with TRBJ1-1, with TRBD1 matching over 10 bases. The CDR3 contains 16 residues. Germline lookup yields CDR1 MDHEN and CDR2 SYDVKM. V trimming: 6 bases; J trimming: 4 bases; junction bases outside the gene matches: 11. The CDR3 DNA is TGTGCCAGCAGCCTCGACAGGGGGCTACGAGGCACTGAAGCTTTCTTT. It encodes CASSLDRGLRGTEAFF.

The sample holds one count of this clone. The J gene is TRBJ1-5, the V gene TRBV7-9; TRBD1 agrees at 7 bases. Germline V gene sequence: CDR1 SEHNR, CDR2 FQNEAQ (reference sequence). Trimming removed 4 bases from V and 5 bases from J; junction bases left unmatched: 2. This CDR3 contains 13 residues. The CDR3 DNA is TGTGCCAGCAGCTCAGACAGGGATCAGCCCCAGCATTTT. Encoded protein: CASSSDRDQPQHF. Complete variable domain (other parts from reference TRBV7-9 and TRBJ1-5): DTGVSQNPRHKITKRGQNVTFRCDPISEHNRLYWYRQTLGQGPEFLTYFQNEAQLEKSRLLSDRFSAERPKGSFSTLEIQRTEQGDSAMYLCASSSDRDQPQHFGDGTRLSIL.

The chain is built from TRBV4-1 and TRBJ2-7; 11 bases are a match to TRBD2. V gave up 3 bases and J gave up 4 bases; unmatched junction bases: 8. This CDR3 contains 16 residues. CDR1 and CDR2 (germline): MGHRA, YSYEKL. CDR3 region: CASSHDWASGGYEQYF. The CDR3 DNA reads TGCGCCAGCAGCCATGACTGGGCTAGCGGGGGGTACGAGCAGTACTTC.

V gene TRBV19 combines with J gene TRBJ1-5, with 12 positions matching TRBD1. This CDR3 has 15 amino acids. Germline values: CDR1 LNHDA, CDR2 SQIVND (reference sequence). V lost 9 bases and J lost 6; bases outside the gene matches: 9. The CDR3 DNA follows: TGTGCCAGCGCCCCGGGACAGGGGGCTCGTCAGCCCCAGCATTTT. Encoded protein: CASAPGQGARQPQHF.

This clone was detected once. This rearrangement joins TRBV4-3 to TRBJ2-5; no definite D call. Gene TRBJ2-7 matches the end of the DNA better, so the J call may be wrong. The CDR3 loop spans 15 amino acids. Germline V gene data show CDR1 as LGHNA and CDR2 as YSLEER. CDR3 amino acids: CASSQLALSSYEQYF. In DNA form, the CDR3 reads TGCGCCAGCAGCCAATTAGCTCTTAGCTCCTACGAGCAGTACTTC.

The CDR3: CASSEGDRGRVKLFF. DNA of the CDR3: TGTGCCAGCAGTGAAGGGGACAGGGGGCGCGTAAAACTGTTTTTT. V gene TRBV6-1 combines with J gene TRBJ1-4; TRBD1 aligns across 12 bases. Germline assignment: CDR1 MNHNS and CDR2 SASEGT. J gave up 10 bases and V 1 base, and 4 bases lay outside the gene matches. The CDR3 is 15 amino acids.

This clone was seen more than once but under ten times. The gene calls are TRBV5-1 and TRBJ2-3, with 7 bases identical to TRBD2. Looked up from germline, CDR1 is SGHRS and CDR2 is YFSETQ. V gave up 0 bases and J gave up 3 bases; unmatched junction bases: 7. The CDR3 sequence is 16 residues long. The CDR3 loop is CASSLEGRGSTDTQYF. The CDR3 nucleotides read TGCGCCAGCAGCTTGGAGGGGCGGGGGAGTACAGATACGCAGTATTTT.

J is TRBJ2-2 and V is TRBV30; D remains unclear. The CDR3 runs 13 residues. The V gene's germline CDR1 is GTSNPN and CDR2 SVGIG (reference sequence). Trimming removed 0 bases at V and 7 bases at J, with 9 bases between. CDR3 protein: CAWSVSVSGELFF. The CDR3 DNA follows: TGTGCCTGGAGTGTAAGCGTAAGCGGGGAGCTGTTTTTT.

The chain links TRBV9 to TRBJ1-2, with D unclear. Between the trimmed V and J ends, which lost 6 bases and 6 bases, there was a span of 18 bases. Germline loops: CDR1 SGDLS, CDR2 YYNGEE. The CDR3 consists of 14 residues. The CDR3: CASTPGRFRDGYTF. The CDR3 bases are TGTGCCAGCACCCCCGGGAGGTTCAGAGATGGCTACACCTTC.

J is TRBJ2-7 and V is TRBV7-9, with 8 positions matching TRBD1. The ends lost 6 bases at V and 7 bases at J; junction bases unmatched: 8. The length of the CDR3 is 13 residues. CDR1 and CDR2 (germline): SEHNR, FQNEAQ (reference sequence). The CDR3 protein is CASSPTGVGEQYF. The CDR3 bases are TGTGCCAGCAGTCCGACAGGGGTAGGGGAGCAGTACTTC.

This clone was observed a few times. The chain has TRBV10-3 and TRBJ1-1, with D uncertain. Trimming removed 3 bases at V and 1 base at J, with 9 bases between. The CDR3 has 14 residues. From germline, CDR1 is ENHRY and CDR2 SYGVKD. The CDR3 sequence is CAISDGRGNTEAFF. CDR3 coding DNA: TGTGCCATCAGTGACGGACGGGGGAACACTGAAGCTTTCTTT.